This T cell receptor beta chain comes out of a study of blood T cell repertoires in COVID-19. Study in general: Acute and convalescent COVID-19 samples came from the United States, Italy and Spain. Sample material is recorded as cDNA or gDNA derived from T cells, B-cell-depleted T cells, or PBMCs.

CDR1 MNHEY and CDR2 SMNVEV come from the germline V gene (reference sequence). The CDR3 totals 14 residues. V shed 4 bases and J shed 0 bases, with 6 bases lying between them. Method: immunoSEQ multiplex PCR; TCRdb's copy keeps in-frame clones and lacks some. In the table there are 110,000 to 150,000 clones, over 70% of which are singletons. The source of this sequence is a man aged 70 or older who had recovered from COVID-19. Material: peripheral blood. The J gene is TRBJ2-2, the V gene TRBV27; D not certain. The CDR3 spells CASSSRTNTGELFF. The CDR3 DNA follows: TGTGCCAGCAGTTCCAGGACGAACACCGGGGAGCTGTTTTTT.